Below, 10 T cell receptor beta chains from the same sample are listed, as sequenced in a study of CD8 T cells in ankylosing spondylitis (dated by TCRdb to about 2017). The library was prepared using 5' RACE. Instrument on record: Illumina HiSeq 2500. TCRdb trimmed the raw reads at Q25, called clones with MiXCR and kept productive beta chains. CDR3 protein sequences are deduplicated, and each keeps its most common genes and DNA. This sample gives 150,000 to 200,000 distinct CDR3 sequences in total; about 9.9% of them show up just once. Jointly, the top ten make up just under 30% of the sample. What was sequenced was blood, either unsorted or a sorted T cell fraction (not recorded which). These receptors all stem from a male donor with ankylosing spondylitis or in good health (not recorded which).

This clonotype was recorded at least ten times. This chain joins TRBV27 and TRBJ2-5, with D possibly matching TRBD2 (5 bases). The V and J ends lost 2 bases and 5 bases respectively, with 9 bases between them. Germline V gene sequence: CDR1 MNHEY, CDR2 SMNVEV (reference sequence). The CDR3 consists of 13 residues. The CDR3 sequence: CASSLTGVETQYF. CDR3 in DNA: TGTGCCAGCAGTTTAACCGGGGTGGAGACCCAGTACTTC.

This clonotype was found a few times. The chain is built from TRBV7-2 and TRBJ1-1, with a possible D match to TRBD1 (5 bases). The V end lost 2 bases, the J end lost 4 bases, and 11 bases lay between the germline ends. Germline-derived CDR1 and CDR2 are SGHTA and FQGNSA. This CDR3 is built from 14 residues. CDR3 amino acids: CASSLIVGGTEAFF. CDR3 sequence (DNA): TGTGCCAGCAGCTTAATCGTCGGGGGCACTGAAGCTTTCTTT.

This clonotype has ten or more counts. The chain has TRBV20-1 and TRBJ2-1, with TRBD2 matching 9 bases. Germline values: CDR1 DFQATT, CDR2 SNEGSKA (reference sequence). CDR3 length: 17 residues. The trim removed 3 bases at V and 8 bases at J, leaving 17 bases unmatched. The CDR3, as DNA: TGCAGTGCTAGTCTAACTAGCGGGTGGGCCGAGGATGATGAGCAGTTCTTC. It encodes CSASLTSGWAEDDEQFF.

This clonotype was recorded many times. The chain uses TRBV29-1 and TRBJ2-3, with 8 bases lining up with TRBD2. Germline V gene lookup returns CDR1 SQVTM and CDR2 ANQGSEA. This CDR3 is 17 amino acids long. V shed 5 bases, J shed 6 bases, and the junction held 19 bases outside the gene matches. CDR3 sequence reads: CSVSGSGRTPIRDTQYF. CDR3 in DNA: TGCAGCGTTAGCGGGAGTGGTAGGACACCGATCCGGGATACGCAGTATTTT.

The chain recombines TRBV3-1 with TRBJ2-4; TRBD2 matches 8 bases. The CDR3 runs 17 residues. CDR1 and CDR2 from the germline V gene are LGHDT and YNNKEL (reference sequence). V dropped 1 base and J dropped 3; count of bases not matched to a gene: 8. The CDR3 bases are TGTGCCAGCAGCCAAGCAACGGCGGGAGGAGGCAAAAACATTCAGTACTTC. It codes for CASSQATAGGGKNIQYF. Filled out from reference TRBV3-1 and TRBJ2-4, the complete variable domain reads DTAVSQTPKYLVTQMGNDKSIKCEQNLGHDTMYWYKQDSKKFLKIMFSYNNKELIINETVPNRFSPKSPDKAHLNLHINSLELGDSAVYFCASSQATAGGGKNIQYFGAGTRLSVL.

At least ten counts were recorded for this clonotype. CDR3 nucleotide sequence: TGTGCCAGCAGTCCGGGACCTGGCGATGGCTACACCTTC. Its translation is CASSPGPGDGYTF. This sequence joins TRBV6-1 and TRBJ1-2; maybe TRBD1 (5 bases). Trimming left V 5 bases short and J 6 bases short, with 13 bases between. The CDR3 totals 13 residues. Germline V lookup: CDR1 MNHNS, CDR2 SASEGT.

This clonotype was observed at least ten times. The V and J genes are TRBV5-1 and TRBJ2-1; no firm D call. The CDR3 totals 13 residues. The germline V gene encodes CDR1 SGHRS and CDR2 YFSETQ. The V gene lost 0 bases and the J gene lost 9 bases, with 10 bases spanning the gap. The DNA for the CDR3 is TGCGCCAGCAGCTTGGAACTCGCTACTGAGCAGTTCTTC. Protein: CASSLELATEQFF.

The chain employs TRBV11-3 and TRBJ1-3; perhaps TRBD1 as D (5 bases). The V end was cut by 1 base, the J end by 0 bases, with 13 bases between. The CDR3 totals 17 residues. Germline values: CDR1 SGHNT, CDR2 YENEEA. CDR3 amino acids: CASSLARAGPSGNTIYF. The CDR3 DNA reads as TGTGCCAGCAGCTTAGCCCGGGCAGGGCCCTCTGGAAACACCATATATTTT.

CDR3 sequence (DNA): TGTGCCAGCAGGAGAGAGTCCAGGGGGAGCTATGGCTACACCTTC. Translating gives CASRRESRGSYGYTF. V and J are TRBV6-1 and TRBJ1-2; TRBD1 matches 7 bases. This CDR3 has 15 residues. V shed 6 bases, J shed 4 bases, and the junction held 11 bases outside the gene matches. Germline values: CDR1 MNHNS, CDR2 SASEGT.

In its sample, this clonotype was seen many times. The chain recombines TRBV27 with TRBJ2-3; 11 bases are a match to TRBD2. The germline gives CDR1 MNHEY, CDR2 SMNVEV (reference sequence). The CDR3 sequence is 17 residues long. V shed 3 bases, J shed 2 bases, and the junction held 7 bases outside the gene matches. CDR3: CASSFHASGRSTDTQYF. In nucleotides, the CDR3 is TGTGCCAGCAGTTTTCATGCTAGCGGGAGGTCCACAGATACGCAGTATTTT.